The 12 T cell receptor beta chains listed next were all sequenced from one sample in a study of beta chain features in type 1 diabetes. Regarding the study as a whole: Across all four CD4+ subsets, people with type 1 diabetes showed modestly shorter TCRB CDR3s.

The isolated RNA, all of it, was reverse transcribed, so expressed TCRB transcripts were what got sequenced. Sequencing used immunoSEQ multiplex PCR; TCRdb keeps in-frame clones, though not all of them. In the table there are 630,000 or so clones, over 11% of which are singletons. For these TCRs, the target antigens are not known. Source material: naive CD4+ T cells from blood. These receptors were taken from a young man with type 1 diabetes.

This clone showed up just a few times. V is TRBV30 and J is TRBJ1-2, with D perhaps matching TRBD1 (6 bases). The CDR3 spans 13 residues. Germline V CDR1 and CDR2: GTSNPN, SVGIG (reference sequence). V lost 6 bases to trimming and J lost 4 bases, with 15 bases between them. The CDR3 spells CACHREDGYGYTF. Written as DNA, the CDR3 is TGTGCCTGTCACAGGGAGGATGGCTATGGCTACACCTTC. The full variable domain, completed using reference TRBV30 and TRBJ1-2, is SQTIHQWPATLVQPVGSPLSLECTVEGTSNPNLYWYRQAAGRGLQLLFYSVGIGQISSEVPQNLSASRPQDRQFILSSKKLLLSDSGFYLCACHREDGYGYTFGSGTRLTVV.

The V gene is TRBV5-4, the J gene TRBJ1-1; D remains unclear. The germline V gene encodes CDR1 SGHNT and CDR2 YYREEE (reference sequence). V lost 4 bases and J 5 bases, leaving 9 bases between the germline ends. The CDR3 has 12 residues. The CDR3 DNA reads TGTGCCAGCAGCGTACAGAAGACTGAAGCTTTCTTT. It encodes CASSVQKTEAFF.

This sequence joins TRBV6-5 and TRBJ1-2; D not certain. Per germline, CDR1 MNHEY and CDR2 SVGAGI. The CDR3 is made up of 13 amino acids. Trimming stripped 6 bases from V and 4 bases from J, with 12 bases between. CDR3 region: CASSLGWGYGYTF. CDR3 in DNA: TGTGCCAGCAGCCTAGGGTGGGGCTATGGCTACACCTTC.

The CDR3 DNA reads TGTGCCAGCAGGCCCGACCAGTACGAGCAGTACTTC. It specifies CASRPDQYEQYF. The chain joins TRBV2 to TRBJ2-7; no definite D call. Germline CDR1 and CDR2: SNHLY and FYNNEI. The CDR3 covers 12 residues. V shed 6 bases and J shed 4 bases, with 10 bases lying between them.

This clone came up a few times. This chain joins TRBV5-1 and TRBJ2-1; TRBD1 aligns across 7 bases. CDR1 is SGHRS, CDR2 YFSETQ, per germline. This CDR3 comprises 20 residues. With V trimmed by 4 bases and J by 6 bases, 25 bases remained unmatched. In DNA, the CDR3 is TGCGCCAGCAGCCGGTCCTCCGCCGAAACACAGGGGTTTGAAGGCAATGAGCAGTTCTTC. Translated: CASSRSSAETQGFEGNEQFF.

This clone was detected only a few times. V is TRBV6-1 and J is TRBJ1-2; D not resolved. V lost 0 bases and J 5 bases, leaving 13 bases between the germline ends. The CDR3 contains 15 residues. Per the germline V gene, CDR1 is MNHNS and CDR2 is SASEGT. CDR3 DNA sequence: TGTGCCAGCAGTGAAGCCCCCCAGGTTCGGTATGGCTACACCTTC. This translates into CASSEAPQVRYGYTF.

There are a few counts of this clone. The chain links TRBV10-3 to TRBJ2-1; the match to TRBD2 covers 13 bases. With V trimmed by 8 bases and J by 4 bases, 8 bases remained unmatched. CDR1 is ENHRY, CDR2 SYGVKD, per germline. This CDR3 comprises 16 residues. CDR3 residues: CAIGGRLAGGYNEQFF. The CDR3 DNA reads as TGTGCCATCGGGGGCAGACTAGCGGGAGGATACAATGAGCAGTTCTTC.

The chain employs TRBV2 and TRBJ1-2; 8 bases are a match to TRBD1. Per the germline V gene, CDR1 is SNHLY and CDR2 is FYNNEI. Trimming at V came to 5 bases and at J to 5 bases, leaving 7 bases not matched to a gene. There are 14 residues in the CDR3. The CDR3 loop is CASSLTGEEYGYTF. The DNA for the CDR3 is TGTGCCAGCAGTTTGACAGGGGAAGAGTATGGCTACACCTTC.

This clone was counted only a few times. CDR3 DNA sequence: TGTGCCAGCAGCCCAGATCAAGGTGGCTACACCTTC. Protein sequence: CASSPDQGGYTF. The chain has TRBV5-6 and TRBJ1-2, with unresolved D. The ends were cut back, 4 bases at V and 7 bases at J, with 11 bases in the middle. The CDR3 has 12 residues. Per germline, CDR1 SGHDT and CDR2 YYEEEE. Looking up the rest from reference TRBV5-6 and TRBJ1-2 gives the full variable domain: DAGVTQSPTHLIKTRGQQVTLRCSPKSGHDTVSWYQQALGQGPQFIFQYYEEEERQRGNFPDRFSGHQFPNYSSELNVNALLLGDSALYLCASSPDQGGYTFGSGTRLTVV.

The chain links TRBV9 to TRBJ1-2; D may be TRBD1 (6 bases). The CDR3 has 15 amino acids. Germline V gives CDR1 SGDLS, CDR2 YYNGEE. With 0 bases removed from V and 2 bases from J, the gap between germline ends came to 11 bases. The CDR3 here is CASSVGGQGNYGYTF. As DNA, the CDR3 is TGTGCCAGCAGCGTAGGTGGGCAGGGGAACTATGGCTACACCTTC. Using reference TRBV9 and TRBJ1-2 for the parts outside the CDR3, the full variable domain is DSGVTQTPKHLITATGQRVTLRCSPRSGDLSVYWYQQSLDQGLQFLIQYYNGEERAKGNILERFSAQQFPDLHSELNLSSLELGDSALYFCASSVGGQGNYGYTFGSGTRLTVV.

This clone appeared a few times. The rearrangement uses TRBV6-5 and TRBJ2-7, with TRBD1 matching 9 bases. The CDR3 runs 15 residues. The V segment lost 7 bases and the J segment 5 bases; nucleotides outside the gene matches: 12. The germline gives CDR1 MNHEY, CDR2 SVGAGI. Written as DNA, the CDR3 is TGTGCCAGCACCACACTCCGGGACAGGGTCCACGAGCAGTACTTC. Amino acids: CASTTLRDRVHEQYF.

In its sample, this clone was seen a few times. Here the CDR3 DNA reads TGCAGCGTCCTGACAGGGGGCACTGAAGCTTTCTTT. It yields the protein CSVLTGGTEAFF. The rearrangement links TRBV29-1 to TRBJ1-1; 9 bases are a match to TRBD1. The V segment lost 6 bases and the J segment 4 bases; nucleotides outside the gene matches: 3. Germline-derived CDR1 and CDR2 are SQVTM and ANQGSEA. There are 12 residues in the CDR3.